A selection of T cell receptor beta chains follows, all from one sample in a study of T-cell reconstitution after alpha-beta-depleted transplantation in children. TCRdb re-derived calls from the PCR reads in MiXCR, one entry per CDR3 protein. This table has around 50,000 distinct CDR3 sequences, around 50% appearing once. The source was peripheral blood, collected before TCRalphabeta/CD19-depleted stem cell transplant. The receptors originated from a boy under two years old with SCID, due to receive a stem cell transplant. Each CDR3 is given with its conserved first and last residue. The D gene is left open where the match is weak. Not all rows give a size; the values are once, few, many and, for expanded clones, a class.

CDR3 DNA | CDR3 protein | D gene | J gene | clone size | V gene
TGTGCCAGCAGCTTAGTTTCAGGGGGTCGGGATAATTTACCCCTCCACTTT | CASSLVSGGRDNLPLHF | TRBD1 | TRBJ1-6 | NA | TRBV7-8
TGTGCCAGCAGAGACCCGACCTACGAGCAGTACTTC | CASRDPTYEQYF | NA | TRBJ2-7 | once | TRBV2
TGTGCCAGCAGCTTAATGGGGACCGGAGTCTACGAGCAGTACTTC | CASSLMGTGVYEQYF | NA | TRBJ2-7 | NA | TRBV7-2
TGTGCCAGCAGCGCTTATGCGGGGGACACAGATACGCAGTATTTT | CASSAYAGDTDTQYF | TRBD2 | TRBJ2-3 | NA | TRBV9
TGTGCCAGCAGCTTAGATGGGGGAACCTACAATGAGCAGTTCTTC | CASSLDGGTYNEQFF | NA | TRBJ2-1 | NA | TRBV7-2
TGCGCCAGCAGCTTGGAGCGGGCGGGCCCAGATACGCAGTATTTT | CASSLERAGPDTQYF | NA | TRBJ2-3 | NA | TRBV5-1
TGTGCCAGCAGCCAAGATAAAGGGCAGGATAGCAATCAGCCCCAGCATTTT | CASSQDKGQDSNQPQHF | NA | TRBJ1-5 | NA | TRBV4-2
TGCGCCAGCAGCCCGGACCCAGATTCCTACGAGCAGTACTTC | CASSPDPDSYEQYF | NA | TRBJ2-7 | NA | TRBV5-1
TGTGCCACCAGTGATTTTGCCGACGGAGAGCAGTACTTC | CATSDFADGEQYF | NA | TRBJ2-7 | NA | TRBV24-1
TGTGCTAGTGGTTTGCTTACAGGGAAGGATGGCTACACCTTC | CASGLLTGKDGYTF | NA | TRBJ1-2 | few | TRBV12-5
TGTGCCAGCAGCTTAACGGGCGGGTCTGGGGCCAACGTCCTGACTTTC | CASSLTGGSGANVLTF | NA | TRBJ2-6 | NA | TRBV7-3
TGTGCCAGCAGTGGGAGCTCCTACAATGAGCAGTTCTTC | CASSGSSYNEQFF | NA | TRBJ2-1 | NA | TRBV6-6
TGTGCCAGCAGGGGAGGACAGGTCAAAGGCTACACCTTC | CASRGGQVKGYTF | TRBD1 | TRBJ1-2 | NA | TRBV27
TGCGCCAGCAGCTTGGACGGAGAGCAGTACTTC | CASSLDGEQYF | NA | TRBJ2-7 | NA | TRBV5-1
TGTGCCAGCAGCTTGTCCGGGGCGGGCTACAATGAGCAGTTCTTC | CASSLSGAGYNEQFF | NA | TRBJ2-1 | once | TRBV11-2
TGTGCCAGCAGTTTATGGGTAGGGCCCTACGAGCAGTACTTC | CASSLWVGPYEQYF | NA | TRBJ2-7 | many | TRBV28
TGCAGTGCTAGAAGGGGCGGGGGGAGCACCGGGGAGCTGTTTTTT | CSARRGGGSTGELFF | TRBD2 | TRBJ2-2 | NA | TRBV20-1
TGTGCCAGCAGCTTTAGTAGTCCCGGTGGAGAGACCAAGTACTTC | CASSFSSPGGETKYF | NA | TRBJ2-5 | NA | TRBV7-2
TGTGCCAGCAGCCGCGACAGGGGGCGAAGGTACAATGAGCAGTTCTTC | CASSRDRGRRYNEQFF | TRBD1 | TRBJ2-1 | NA | TRBV11-1
TGCAGTGCCTGGGTCCCCGGAGACAGACTTGAAGCTTTCTTT | CSAWVPGDRLEAFF | NA | TRBJ1-1 | once | TRBV20-1
TGTGCCATCGGGGACAGTGTTTATGGCTACACCTTC | CAIGDSVYGYTF | TRBD1 | TRBJ1-2 | few | TRBV10-3
TGTGCCAGCAGGCCAGACAGGGTTAACACTGAAGCTTTCTTT | CASRPDRVNTEAFF | TRBD1 | TRBJ1-1 | few | TRBV6-1
TGCGCCAGCGGCCGGACCTGGGAAAACACCATATATTTT | CASGRTWENTIYF | NA | TRBJ1-3 | few | TRBV5-1
TGTGCCAGCAGATCCGGACAGTTCTACGAGCAGTACTTC | CASRSGQFYEQYF | NA | TRBJ2-7 | NA | TRBV28
TGTGCCAGCAGCTTAGTAATCTACGAGCAGTACTTC | CASSLVIYEQYF | NA | TRBJ2-7 | few | TRBV7-8
TGTGCCAGCAGGACCTTGGCCGGGACAGGGGGACAGCCCCAGCATTTT | CASRTLAGTGGQPQHF | TRBD1 | TRBJ1-5 | NA | TRBV27
TGTGCCAGCAGCTTAGGTTTTACGGGCCGATGGGGGACGCAGTATTTT | CASSLGFTGRWGTQYF | NA | TRBJ2-3 | NA | TRBV7-2
TGTGCCAGCAGTGTCACAACTAACTATGGCTACACCTTC | CASSVTTNYGYTF | NA | TRBJ1-2 | NA | TRBV25-1
TGCGCCAGCAGTCAATCGAACTGCTACGAGCAGTACTTC | CASSQSNCYEQYF | NA | TRBJ2-7 | NA | TRBV23-1
TGTGCCAGCACCCATCCGCGAGGGATGAACACTGAAGCTTTCTTT | CASTHPRGMNTEAFF | NA | TRBJ1-1 | once | TRBV7-9
TGCAGTGCTAGAGATCGACACGGGGTGAGGTTCACTGAAGCTTTCTTT | CSARDRHGVRFTEAFF | NA | TRBJ1-1 | NA | TRBV20-1
TGCAGTGCTAGAGGGATCTTCAGGGGCTTGGGGGAGACCCAGTACTTC | CSARGIFRGLGETQYF | NA | TRBJ2-5 | few | TRBV20-1
TGTGCCTCCCTCTCCGGGGGGGAGTACGAGCAGTACTTC | CASLSGGEYEQYF | TRBD2 | TRBJ2-7 | few | TRBV28
TGCGCCAGCAGCTTGGATAGCGGGGGACCTCCCTACGAGCAGTACTTC | CASSLDSGGPPYEQYF | TRBD2 | TRBJ2-7 | few | TRBV5-1
TGCGCCAGCAGCCAGACGGCTAGCGGACACAATGAGCAGTTCTTC | CASSQTASGHNEQFF | TRBD2 | TRBJ2-1 | NA | TRBV5-1
TGTGCCAGCAGCTTAGTCGGAATTTTGAACACTGAAGCTTTCTTT | CASSLVGILNTEAFF | NA | TRBJ1-1 | few | TRBV7-6
TGCAGTGCCCGACCGGGACAGGCCAAAAACATTCAGTACTTC | CSARPGQAKNIQYF | TRBD1 | TRBJ2-4 | few | TRBV20-1
TGCAGCGCCGGGACAGGGGCATACAATGAGCAGTTCTTC | CSAGTGAYNEQFF | TRBD1 | TRBJ2-1 | NA | TRBV29-1
TGCGCCAGCAGCCAAGATCGAGTAGGGGGAGATACGCAGTATTTT | CASSQDRVGGDTQYF | NA | TRBJ2-3 | NA | TRBV4-1
TGCGCCAGCAGCTTGGTGACAGGGGTTGAAGAGACCCAGTACTTC | CASSLVTGVEETQYF | TRBD1 | TRBJ2-5 | once | TRBV5-1
TGTGCCAGCAGCCCCGACTGGAATGAGCAGTTCTTC | CASSPDWNEQFF | NA | TRBJ2-1 | NA | TRBV9
TGTGCTAGTGGTCTGGGACTAGCGGGGCCCTACACAGATACGCAGTATTTT | CASGLGLAGPYTDTQYF | TRBD2 | TRBJ2-3 | NA | TRBV12-5
TGCGCCAGCAGCTTGGGGGAGGGAGGAAATGAGCAGTTCTTC | CASSLGEGGNEQFF | TRBD2 | TRBJ2-1 | NA | TRBV5-1
TGTGCCAGCAGTGAAGCGCGGGATCAAGAGACCCAGTACTTC | CASSEARDQETQYF | NA | TRBJ2-5 | few | TRBV2
TGTGCCAGCTCACCAGTTCACACAGATACGCAGTATTTT | CASSPVHTDTQYF | NA | TRBJ2-3 | NA | TRBV18
TGTGCCAGCAGTTCAATATTCACCCCGGGACAGGACTACGAGCAGTACTTC | CASSSIFTPGQDYEQYF | TRBD1 | TRBJ2-7 | NA | TRBV12-3/TRBV12-4
TGTGCCAGCAGCTCCAGACTCGCGGAGACCCAGTACTTC | CASSSRLAETQYF | NA | TRBJ2-5 | few | TRBV11-2
TGTGCCAGCAGTTATGGGCAGGCTACCGGGGAGCTGTTTTTT | CASSYGQATGELFF | NA | TRBJ2-2 | NA | TRBV6-5
TGTGCCAGCAGGGCCGAGAGCACAGATACGCAGTATTTT | CASRAESTDTQYF | NA | TRBJ2-3 | NA | TRBV5-4
TGTGCCAGCAGTTTGGGGCAGATATACTATGGCTACACCTTC | CASSLGQIYYGYTF | NA | TRBJ1-2 | few | TRBV12-3/TRBV12-4
TGTGCCAGCTCACCTACAGGGGACGAGCAGTACTTC | CASSPTGDEQYF | TRBD1 | TRBJ2-7 | many | TRBV18
TGTGCCAGCAGTTCAACGGGACAGGGTGGCAATGAGCAGTTCTTC | CASSSTGQGGNEQFF | TRBD1 | TRBJ2-1 | few | TRBV6-2/TRBV6-3
TGTGCCAGCAGCGTCACGGGGACAACTCTCTCCTACAATGAGCAGTTCTTC | CASSVTGTTLSYNEQFF | NA | TRBJ2-1 | once | TRBV7-2
TGTGCCAGCAGCTTACAGACAGGTCCCCAAGAGACCCAGTACTTC | CASSLQTGPQETQYF | NA | TRBJ2-5 | few | TRBV7-6